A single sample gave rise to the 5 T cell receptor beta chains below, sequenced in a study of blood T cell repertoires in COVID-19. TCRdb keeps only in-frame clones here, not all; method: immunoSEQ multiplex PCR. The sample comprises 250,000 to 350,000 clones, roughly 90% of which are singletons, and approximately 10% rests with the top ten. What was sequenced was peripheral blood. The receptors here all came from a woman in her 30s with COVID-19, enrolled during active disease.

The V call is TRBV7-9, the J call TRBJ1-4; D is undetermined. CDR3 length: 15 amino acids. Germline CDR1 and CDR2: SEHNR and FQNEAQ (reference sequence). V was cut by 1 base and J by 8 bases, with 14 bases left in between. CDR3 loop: CASSLGAGLWEKLFF. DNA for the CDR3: TGTGCCAGCAGCTTAGGGGCCGGTCTATGGGAAAAACTGTTTTTT.

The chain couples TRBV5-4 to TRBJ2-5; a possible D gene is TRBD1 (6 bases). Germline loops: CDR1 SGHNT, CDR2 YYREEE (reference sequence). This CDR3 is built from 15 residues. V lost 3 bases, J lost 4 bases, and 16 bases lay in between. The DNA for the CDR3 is TGTGCCAGCAGCTCCACCCTAGGGGGTGCAGAGACCCAGTACTTC. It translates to CASSSTLGGAETQYF.

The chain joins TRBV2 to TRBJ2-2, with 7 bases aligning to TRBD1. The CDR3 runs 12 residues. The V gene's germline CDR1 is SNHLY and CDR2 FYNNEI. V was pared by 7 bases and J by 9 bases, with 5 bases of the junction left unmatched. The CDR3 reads CASTRGTRELFF. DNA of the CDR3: TGTGCCAGCACCAGGGGGACCAGGGAGCTGTTTTTT.

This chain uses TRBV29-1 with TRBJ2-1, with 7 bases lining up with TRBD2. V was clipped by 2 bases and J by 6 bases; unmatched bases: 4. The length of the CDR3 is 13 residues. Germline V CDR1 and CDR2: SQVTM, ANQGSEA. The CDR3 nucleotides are TGCAGCGTTGAAAGGACTAGTAGCAATGAGCAGTTCTTC. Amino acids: CSVERTSSNEQFF.

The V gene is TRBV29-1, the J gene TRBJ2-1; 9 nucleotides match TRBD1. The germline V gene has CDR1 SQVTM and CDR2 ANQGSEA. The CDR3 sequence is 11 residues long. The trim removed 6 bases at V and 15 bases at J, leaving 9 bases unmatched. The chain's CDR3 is CSVEGQGARFF. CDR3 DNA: TGCAGCGTGGAGGGACAGGGCGCTAGGTTCTTC.